Included here is one T cell receptor (beta chain) sequence, with context. This sample is drawn from a study of blood T cell repertoires in COVID-19. The overall study: Samples came from the United States, Italy and Spain, spanning acute and convalescent COVID-19. From T cells, B-cell-depleted T cells, or PBMCs came the material, which was cDNA or gDNA.

In the original analysis: Estimation of nucleated cell counts relied on the amplification of reference gene primers. The repertoire was sequenced with immunoSEQ multiplex PCR; TCRdb's copy has only in-frame clones and lacks some. V and J calls and clone size are given by that table; D and trimming were obtained from the DNA. Of about 160,000 clones in the sample, around 85% are singletons; the top ten hold 3% to 4%. V was trimmed by 11 bases and J by 3 bases, leaving 16 bases between them. The CDR3 spans 13 residues. Per the germline V gene, CDR1 is MNHEY and CDR2 is SVGAGI. This clonotype was obtained from a human donor with acute or convalescent COVID-19. The donor label of this sample is uncertain. Material: peripheral blood. V is TRBV6-5 and J is TRBJ1-2; D possibly corresponds to TRBD1 (6 bases). CDR3 nucleotide sequence: TGTGCCCTACGGTGGGCAGGGGACTATGGCTACACCTTC. Translating it yields CALRWAGDYGYTF.